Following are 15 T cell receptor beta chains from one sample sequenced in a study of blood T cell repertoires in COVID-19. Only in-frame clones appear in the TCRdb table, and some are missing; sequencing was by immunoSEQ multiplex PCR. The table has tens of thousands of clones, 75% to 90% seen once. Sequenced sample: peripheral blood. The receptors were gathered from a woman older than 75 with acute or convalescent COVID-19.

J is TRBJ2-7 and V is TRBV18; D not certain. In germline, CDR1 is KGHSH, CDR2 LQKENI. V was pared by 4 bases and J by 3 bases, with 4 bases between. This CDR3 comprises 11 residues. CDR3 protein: CASSLNYEQYF. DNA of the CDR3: TGTGCCAGCTCACTAAACTACGAGCAGTACTTC.

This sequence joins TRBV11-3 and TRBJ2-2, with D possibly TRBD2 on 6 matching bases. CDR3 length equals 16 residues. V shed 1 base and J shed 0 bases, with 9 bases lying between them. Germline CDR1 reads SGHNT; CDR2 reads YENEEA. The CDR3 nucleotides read TGTGCCAGCAGCTTAGGTAGCGGAGCGAACACCGGGGAGCTGTTTTTT. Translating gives CASSLGSGANTGELFF.

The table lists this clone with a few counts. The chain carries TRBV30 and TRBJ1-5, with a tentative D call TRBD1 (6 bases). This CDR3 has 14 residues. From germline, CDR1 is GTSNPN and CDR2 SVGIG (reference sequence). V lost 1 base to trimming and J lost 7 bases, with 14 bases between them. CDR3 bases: TGTGCCTGGAGTGGCCCGGGACAAGTACAGCCCCAGCATTTT. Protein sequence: CAWSGPGQVQPQHF.

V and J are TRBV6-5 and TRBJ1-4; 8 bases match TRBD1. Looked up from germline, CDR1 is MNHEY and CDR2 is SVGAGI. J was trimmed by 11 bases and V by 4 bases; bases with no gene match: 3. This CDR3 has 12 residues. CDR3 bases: TGTGCCAGCAGTTCTACAGGGGGGAAACTGTTTTTT. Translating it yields CASSSTGGKLFF.

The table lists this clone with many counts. In DNA, the CDR3 is TGTGCCAGTAGTTCTTCCGGGACAGGGGTTGACGGGGAGCTGTTTTTT. This sequence encodes CASSSSGTGVDGELFF. J is TRBJ2-2 and V is TRBV19, with TRBD1 matching 10 bases. This CDR3 has 16 residues. The J segment lost 7 bases and the V segment lost 5 bases, leaving 10 bases of the junction unmatched. Germline CDR1 LNHDA, CDR2 SQIVND (reference sequence).

DNA of the CDR3: TGTGCCAGCAGTTTGTCCGGGAGTGGCAATCAGCCCCAGCATTTT. It translates to CASSLSGSGNQPQHF. This rearrangement joins TRBV27 to TRBJ1-5, with D uncertain. The CDR3 loop spans 15 amino acids. V lost 3 bases and J 2 bases, leaving 11 bases between the germline ends. The germline gives CDR1 MNHEY, CDR2 SMNVEV (reference sequence).

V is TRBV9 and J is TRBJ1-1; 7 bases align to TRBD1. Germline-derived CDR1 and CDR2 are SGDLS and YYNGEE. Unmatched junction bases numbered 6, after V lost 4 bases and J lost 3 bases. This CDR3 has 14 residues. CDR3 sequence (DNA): TGTGCCAGCAGCTTCATTACAGGGGACACTGAAGCTTTCTTT. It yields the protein CASSFITGDTEAFF.

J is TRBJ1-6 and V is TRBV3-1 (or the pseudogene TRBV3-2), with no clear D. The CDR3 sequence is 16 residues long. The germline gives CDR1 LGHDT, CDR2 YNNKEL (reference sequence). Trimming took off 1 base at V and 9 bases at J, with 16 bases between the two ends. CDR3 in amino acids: CASSQGGRQEGSPLHF. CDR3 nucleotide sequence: TGTGCCAGCAGCCAAGGTGGTAGGCAGGAGGGTTCACCCCTCCACTTT.

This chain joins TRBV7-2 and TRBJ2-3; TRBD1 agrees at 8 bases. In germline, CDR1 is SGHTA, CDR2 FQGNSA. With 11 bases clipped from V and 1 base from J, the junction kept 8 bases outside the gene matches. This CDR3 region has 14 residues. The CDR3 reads CASQGASGTDTQYF. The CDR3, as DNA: TGTGCCTCCCAGGGGGCTAGCGGCACAGATACGCAGTATTTT.

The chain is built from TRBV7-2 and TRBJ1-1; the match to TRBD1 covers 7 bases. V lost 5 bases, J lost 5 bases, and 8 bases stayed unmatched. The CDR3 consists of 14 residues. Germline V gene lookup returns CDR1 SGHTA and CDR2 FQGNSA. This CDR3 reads CASSISTGRTEAFF. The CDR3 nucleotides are TGTGCCAGCAGCATTTCGACAGGGAGAACTGAAGCTTTCTTT.

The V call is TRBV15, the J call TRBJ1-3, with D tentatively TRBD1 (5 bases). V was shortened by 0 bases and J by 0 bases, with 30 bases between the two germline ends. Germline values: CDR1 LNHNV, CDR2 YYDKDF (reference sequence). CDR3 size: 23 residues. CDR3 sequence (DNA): TGTGCCACCAGCAGAGATGTGGTGGTTTTTCGGGAGGGGACTTCCTTCTCTGGAAACACCATATATTTT. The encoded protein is CATSRDVVVFREGTSFSGNTIYF.

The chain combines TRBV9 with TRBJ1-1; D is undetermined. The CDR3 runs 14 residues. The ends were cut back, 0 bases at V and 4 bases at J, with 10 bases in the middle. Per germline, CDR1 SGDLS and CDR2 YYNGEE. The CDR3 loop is CASSVAGEGTEAFF. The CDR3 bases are TGTGCCAGCAGCGTAGCGGGCGAGGGCACTGAAGCTTTCTTT.

The CDR3 protein is CASSPTDRGRGYEQYF. In nucleotides, the CDR3 is TGTGCCAGTAGTCCGACGGACAGGGGAAGGGGCTACGAGCAGTACTTC. The gene calls are TRBV19 and TRBJ2-7; 9 bases align to TRBD1. Germline V gene data show CDR1 as LNHDA and CDR2 as SQIVND (reference sequence). The CDR3 runs 16 residues. The J segment lost 3 bases and the V segment lost 5 bases, leaving 11 bases of the junction unmatched.

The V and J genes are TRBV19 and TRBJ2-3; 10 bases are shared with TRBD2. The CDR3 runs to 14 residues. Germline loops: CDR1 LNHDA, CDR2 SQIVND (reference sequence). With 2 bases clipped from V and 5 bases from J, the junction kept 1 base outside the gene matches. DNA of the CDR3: TGTGCCAGTAGTATACTAGCGGGAGAAGATACGCAGTATTTT. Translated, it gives CASSILAGEDTQYF. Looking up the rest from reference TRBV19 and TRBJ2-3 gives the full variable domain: DGGITQSPKYLFRKEGQNVTLSCEQNLNHDAMYWYRQDPGQGLRLIYYSQIVNDFQKGDIAEGYSVSREKKESFPLTVTSAQKNPTAFYLCASSILAGEDTQYFGPGTRLTVL.

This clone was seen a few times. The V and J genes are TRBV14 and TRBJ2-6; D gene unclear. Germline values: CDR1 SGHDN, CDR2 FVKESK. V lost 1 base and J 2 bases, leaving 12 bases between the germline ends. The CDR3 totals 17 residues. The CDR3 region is CASSQALGGAGANVLTF. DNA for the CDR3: TGTGCCAGCAGCCAAGCCCTAGGTGGAGCTGGGGCCAACGTCCTGACTTTC.